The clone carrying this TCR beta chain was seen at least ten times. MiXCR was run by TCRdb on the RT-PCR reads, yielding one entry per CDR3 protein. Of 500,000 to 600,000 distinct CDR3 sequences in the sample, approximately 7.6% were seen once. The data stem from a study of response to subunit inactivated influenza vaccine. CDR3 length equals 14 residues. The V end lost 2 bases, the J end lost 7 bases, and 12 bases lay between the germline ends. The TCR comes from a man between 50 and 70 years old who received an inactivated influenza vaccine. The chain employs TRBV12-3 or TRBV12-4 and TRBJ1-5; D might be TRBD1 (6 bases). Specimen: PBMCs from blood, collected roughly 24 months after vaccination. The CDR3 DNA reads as TGTGCCAGCAGTTTAAGAGGGGACACGCAGCCCCAGCATTTT. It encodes CASSLRGDTQPQHF.